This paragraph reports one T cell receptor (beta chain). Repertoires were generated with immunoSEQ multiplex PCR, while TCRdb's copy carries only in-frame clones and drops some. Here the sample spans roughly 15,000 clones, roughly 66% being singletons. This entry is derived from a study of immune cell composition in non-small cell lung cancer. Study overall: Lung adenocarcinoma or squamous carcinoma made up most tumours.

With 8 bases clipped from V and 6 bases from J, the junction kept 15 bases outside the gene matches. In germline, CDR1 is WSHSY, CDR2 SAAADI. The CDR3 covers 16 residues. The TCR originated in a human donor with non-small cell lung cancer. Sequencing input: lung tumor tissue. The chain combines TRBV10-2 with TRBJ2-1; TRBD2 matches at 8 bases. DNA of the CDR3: TGCGCCAGCTGGTGGGGCGGGGGGAGGTACTTCAATGAGCAGTTCTTC. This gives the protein CASWWGGGRYFNEQFF.